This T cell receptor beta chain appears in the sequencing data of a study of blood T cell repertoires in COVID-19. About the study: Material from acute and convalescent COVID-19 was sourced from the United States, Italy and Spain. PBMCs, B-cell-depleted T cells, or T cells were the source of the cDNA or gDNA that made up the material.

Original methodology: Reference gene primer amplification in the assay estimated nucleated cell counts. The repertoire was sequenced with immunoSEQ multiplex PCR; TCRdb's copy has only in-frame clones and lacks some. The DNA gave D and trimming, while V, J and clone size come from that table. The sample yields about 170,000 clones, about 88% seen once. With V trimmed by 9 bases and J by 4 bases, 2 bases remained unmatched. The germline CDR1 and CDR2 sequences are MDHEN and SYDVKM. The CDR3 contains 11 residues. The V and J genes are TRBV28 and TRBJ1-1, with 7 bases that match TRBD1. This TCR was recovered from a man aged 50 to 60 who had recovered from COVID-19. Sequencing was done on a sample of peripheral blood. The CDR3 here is CASGTATEAFF. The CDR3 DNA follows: TGTGCCAGTGGGACAGCCACTGAAGCTTTCTTT.